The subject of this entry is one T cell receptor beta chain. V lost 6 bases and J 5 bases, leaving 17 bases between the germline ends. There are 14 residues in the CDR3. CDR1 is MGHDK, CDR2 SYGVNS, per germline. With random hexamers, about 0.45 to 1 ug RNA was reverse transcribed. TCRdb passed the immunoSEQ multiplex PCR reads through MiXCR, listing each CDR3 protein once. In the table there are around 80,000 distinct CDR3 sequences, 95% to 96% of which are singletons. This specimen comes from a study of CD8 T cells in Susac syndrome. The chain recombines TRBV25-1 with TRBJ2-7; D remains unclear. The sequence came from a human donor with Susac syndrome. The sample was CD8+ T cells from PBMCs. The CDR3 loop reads CASSKYDRPHEQYF. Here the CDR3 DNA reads TGTGCCAGCAGCAAATATGATCGGCCCCACGAGCAGTACTTC.